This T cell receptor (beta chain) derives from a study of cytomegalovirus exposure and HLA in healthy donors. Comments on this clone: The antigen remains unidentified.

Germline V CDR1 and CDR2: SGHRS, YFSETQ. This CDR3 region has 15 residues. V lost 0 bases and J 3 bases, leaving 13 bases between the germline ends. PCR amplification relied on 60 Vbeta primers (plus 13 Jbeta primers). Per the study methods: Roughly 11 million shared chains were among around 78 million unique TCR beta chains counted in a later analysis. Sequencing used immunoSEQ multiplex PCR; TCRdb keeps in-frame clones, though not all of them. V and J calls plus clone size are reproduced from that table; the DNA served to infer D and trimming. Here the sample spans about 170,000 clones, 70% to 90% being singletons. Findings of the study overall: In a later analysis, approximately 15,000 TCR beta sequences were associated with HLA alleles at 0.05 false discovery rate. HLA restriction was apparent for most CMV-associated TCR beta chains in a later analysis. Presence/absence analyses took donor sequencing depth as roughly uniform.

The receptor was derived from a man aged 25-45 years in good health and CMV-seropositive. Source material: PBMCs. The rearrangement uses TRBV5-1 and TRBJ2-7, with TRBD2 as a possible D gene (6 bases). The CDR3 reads CASSLDQGGGYEQYF. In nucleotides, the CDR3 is TGCGCCAGCAGCTTGGATCAGGGAGGAGGCTACGAGCAGTACTTC.